The present T cell receptor beta chain was sequenced within a study of neurological immune-mediated disorders. Points from the study as a whole: CDR3 amino acid sequences found in expanded clones were never shared across subjects, suggesting private repertoires in all groups.

CDR1 is LGHDT, CDR2 YNNKEL, per germline (reference sequence). The CDR3 has 16 amino acids. V was cut by 3 bases and J by 2 bases, with 16 bases left in between. This clonotype was detected many times. Its specificity is not known. The cDNA came from 5'RACE with 10-nucleotide random UMIs. Over 160 million TCR-beta sequences, together covering 15-18 subjects, were produced by every individual sequencing run that was carried out. Via MiXCR, TCRdb re-called the 5' RACE reads, giving one row per CDR3 protein. The sample consists of fewer than 40,000 distinct CDR3 sequences, roughly 15% of them appearing once. Time point: technical triplicate 2.

The sample consisted of CD4+ T cells from blood. The gene calls are TRBV3-1 and TRBJ2-5, with TRBD1 as a possible D gene (6 bases). This receptor was identified in a female donor with HTLV-1-associated myelopathy (HAM/TSP). The CDR3 nucleotides read TGTGCCAGCAGCCACCCCCCGGGACACCTGCAAGAGACCCAGTACTTC. It codes for CASSHPPGHLQETQYF.